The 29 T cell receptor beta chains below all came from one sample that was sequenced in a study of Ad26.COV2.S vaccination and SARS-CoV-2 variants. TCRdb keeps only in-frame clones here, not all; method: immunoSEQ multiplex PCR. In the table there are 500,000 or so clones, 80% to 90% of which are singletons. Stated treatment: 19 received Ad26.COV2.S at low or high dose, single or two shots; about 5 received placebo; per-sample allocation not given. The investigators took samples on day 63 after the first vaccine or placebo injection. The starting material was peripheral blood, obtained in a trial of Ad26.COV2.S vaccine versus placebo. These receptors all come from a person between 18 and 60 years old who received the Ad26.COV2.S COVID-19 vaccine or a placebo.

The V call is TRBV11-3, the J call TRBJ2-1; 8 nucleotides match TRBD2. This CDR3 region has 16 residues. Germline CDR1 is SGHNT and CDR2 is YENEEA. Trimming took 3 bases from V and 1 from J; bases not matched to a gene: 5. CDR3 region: CASSFYSGISYNEQFF. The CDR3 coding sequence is TGTGCCAGCAGCTTTTATAGCGGGATTTCCTACAATGAGCAGTTCTTC.

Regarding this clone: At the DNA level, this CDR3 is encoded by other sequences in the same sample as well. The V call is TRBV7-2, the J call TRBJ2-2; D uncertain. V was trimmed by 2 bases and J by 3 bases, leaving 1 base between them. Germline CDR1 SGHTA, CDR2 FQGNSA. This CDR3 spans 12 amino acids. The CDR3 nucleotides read TGTGCCAGCAGCTTATACACCGGGGAGCTGTTTTTT. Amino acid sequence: CASSLYTGELFF. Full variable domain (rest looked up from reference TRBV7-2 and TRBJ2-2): GAGVSQSPSNKVTEKGKDVELRCDPISGHTALYWYRQSLGQGLEFLIYFQGNSAPDKSGLPSDRFSAERTGGSVSTLTIQRTQQEDSAVYLCASSLYTGELFFGEGSRLTVL.

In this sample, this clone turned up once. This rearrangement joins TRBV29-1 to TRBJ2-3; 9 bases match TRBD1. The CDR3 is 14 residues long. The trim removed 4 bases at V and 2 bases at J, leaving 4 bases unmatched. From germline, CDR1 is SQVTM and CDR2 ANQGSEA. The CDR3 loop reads CSVAGDRDTDTQYF. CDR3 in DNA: TGCAGCGTTGCAGGGGACAGGGACACAGATACGCAGTATTTT.

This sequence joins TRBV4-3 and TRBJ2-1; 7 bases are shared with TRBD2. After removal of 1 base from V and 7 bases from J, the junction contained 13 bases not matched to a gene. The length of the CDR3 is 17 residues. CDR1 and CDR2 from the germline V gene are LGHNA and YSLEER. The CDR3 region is CASSQAPGAWRENEQFF. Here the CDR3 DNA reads TGCGCCAGCAGCCAAGCCCCCGGGGCTTGGCGGGAGAATGAGCAGTTCTTC.

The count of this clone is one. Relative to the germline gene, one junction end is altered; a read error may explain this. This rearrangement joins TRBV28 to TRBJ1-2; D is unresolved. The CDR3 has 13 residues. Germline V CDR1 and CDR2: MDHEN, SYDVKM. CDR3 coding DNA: TGTGCCAGCAGTTTTCGGGGATTCTATAGCTACACCTTC. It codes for CASSFRGFYSYTF.

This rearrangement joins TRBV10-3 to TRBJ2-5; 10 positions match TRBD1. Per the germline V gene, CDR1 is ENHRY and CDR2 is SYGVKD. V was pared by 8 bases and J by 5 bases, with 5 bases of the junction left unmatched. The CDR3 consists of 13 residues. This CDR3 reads CAISKDRGETQYF. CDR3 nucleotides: TGTGCCATCTCTAAGGACAGGGGGGAGACCCAGTACTTC.

CDR3 bases: TGTGCCAGCAGCTTGGAAACAGGGAATTTACTGGGGGGCTACACCTTC. The encoded protein is CASSLETGNLLGGYTF. The rearrangement joins TRBV5-5 to TRBJ1-2; tentative D call: TRBD1 (6 bases). The length of the CDR3 is 16 residues. The germline V and J ends were trimmed by 0 bases and 8 bases, with 20 bases remaining between them. Germline loops: CDR1 SGHKS, CDR2 YYEKEE (reference sequence).

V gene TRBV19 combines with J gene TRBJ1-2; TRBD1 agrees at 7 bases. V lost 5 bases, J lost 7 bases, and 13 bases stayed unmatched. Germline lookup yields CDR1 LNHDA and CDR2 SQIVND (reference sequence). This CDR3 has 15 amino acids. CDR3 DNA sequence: TGTGCCAGTAGTGCTACAGGGGTAGTGTCGACTGGCTACACCTTC. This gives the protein CASSATGVVSTGYTF.

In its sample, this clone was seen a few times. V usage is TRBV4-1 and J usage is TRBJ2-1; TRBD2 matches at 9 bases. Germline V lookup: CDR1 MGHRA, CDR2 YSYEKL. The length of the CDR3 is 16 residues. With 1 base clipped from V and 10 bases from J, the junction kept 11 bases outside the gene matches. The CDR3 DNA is TGCGCCAGCAGCCAAGTACAGCTAGCGGGAAGGAAGGAGCAGTTCTTC. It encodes CASSQVQLAGRKEQFF.

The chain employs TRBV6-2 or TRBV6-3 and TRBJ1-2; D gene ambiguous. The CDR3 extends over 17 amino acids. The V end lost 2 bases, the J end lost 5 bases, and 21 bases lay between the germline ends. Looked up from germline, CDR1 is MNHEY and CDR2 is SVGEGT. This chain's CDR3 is CASSYDGALLLQYGYTF. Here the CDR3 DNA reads TGTGCCAGCAGTTACGATGGAGCACTGCTTCTCCAGTATGGCTACACCTTC.

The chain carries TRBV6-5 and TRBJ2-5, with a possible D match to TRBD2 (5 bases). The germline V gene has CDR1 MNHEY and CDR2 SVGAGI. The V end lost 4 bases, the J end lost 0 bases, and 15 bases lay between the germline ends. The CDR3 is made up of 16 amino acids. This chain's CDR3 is CASSSPYSSYQETQYF. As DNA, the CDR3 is TGTGCCAGCAGTTCCCCCTATTCTAGCTACCAAGAGACCCAGTACTTC.

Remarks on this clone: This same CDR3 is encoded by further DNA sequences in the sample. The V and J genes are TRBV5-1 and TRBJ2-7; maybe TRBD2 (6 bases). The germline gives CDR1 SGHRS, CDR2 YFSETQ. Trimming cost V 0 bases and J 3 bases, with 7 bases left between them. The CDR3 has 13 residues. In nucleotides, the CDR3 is TGCGCCAGCAGCTTGGTGGGAGGCTACGAGCAGTACTTC. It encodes CASSLVGGYEQYF.

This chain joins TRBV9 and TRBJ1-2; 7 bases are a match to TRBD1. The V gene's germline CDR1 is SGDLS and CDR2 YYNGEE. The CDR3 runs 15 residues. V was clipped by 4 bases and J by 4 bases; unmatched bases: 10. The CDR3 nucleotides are TGTGCCAGCAGCCAACGGGCAGGGGGGACCTATGGCTACACCTTC. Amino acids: CASSQRAGGTYGYTF.

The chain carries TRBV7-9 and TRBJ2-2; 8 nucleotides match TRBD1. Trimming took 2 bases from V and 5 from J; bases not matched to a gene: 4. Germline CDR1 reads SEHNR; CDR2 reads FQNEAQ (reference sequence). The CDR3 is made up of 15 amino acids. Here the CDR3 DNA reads TGTGCCAGCAGCTTACCGGACAGGGAAACCGGGGAGCTGTTTTTT. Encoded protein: CASSLPDRETGELFF.

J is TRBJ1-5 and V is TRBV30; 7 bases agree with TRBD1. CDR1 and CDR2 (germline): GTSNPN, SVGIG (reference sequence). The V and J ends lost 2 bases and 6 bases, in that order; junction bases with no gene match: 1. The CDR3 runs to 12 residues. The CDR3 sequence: CAWSQGGQPQHF. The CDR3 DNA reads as TGTGCCTGGAGTCAGGGGGGTCAGCCCCAGCATTTT.

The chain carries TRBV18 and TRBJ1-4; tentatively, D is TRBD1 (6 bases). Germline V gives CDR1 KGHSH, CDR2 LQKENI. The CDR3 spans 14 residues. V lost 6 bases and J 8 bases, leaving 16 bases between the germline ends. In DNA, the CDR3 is TGTGCCAGCTCCGAAACAGGGTTGGGAGAAAAACTGTTTTTT. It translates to CASSETGLGEKLFF.

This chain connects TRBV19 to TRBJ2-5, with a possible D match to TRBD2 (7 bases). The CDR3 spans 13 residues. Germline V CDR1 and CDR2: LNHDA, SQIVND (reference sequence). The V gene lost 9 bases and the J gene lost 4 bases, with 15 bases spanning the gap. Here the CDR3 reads CASHREGAETQYF. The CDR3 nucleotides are TGTGCCAGCCACAGGGAGGGCGCAGAGACCCAGTACTTC.

CDR3: CASSLTSGSGQETQYF. Here the CDR3 DNA reads TGCGCCAGCAGCTTAACTAGCGGGAGTGGGCAAGAGACCCAGTACTTC. The gene calls are TRBV5-1 and TRBJ2-5, with 11 bases that match TRBD2. The CDR3 is 16 residues long. Germline lookup yields CDR1 SGHRS and CDR2 YFSETQ. Trimming cost V 2 bases and J 2 bases; bases outside gene matches: 5.

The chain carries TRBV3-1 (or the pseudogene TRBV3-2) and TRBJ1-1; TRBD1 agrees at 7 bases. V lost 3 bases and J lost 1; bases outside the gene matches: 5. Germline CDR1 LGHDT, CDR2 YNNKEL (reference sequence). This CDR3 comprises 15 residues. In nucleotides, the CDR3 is TGTGCCAGCAGCCAGGTTGCAGGGGGGAACACTGAAGCTTTCTTT. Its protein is CASSQVAGGNTEAFF.

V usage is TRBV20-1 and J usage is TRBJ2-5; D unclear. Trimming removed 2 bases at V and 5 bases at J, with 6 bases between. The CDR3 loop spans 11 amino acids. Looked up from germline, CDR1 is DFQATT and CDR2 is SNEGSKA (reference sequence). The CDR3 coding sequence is TGCAGTGCTAGACCCTGGGAGACCCAGTACTTC. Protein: CSARPWETQYF.

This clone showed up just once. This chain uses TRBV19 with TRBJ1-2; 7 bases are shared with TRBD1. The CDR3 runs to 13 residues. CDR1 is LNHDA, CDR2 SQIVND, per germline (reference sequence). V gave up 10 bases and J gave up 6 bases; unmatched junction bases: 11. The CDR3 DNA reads TGTGCCACCACCCCAGGGGGGGTAGATGGCTACACCTTC. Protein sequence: CATTPGGVDGYTF. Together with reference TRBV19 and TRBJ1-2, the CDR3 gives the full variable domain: DGGITQSPKYLFRKEGQNVTLSCEQNLNHDAMYWYRQDPGQGLRLIYYSQIVNDFQKGDIAEGYSVSREKKESFPLTVTSAQKNPTAFYLCATTPGGVDGYTFGSGTRLTVV.

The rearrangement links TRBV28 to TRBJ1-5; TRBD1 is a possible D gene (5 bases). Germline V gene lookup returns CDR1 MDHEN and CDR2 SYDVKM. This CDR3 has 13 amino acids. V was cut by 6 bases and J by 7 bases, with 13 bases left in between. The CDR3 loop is CASSLRGAQPQHF. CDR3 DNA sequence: TGTGCCAGCAGCTTAAGAGGGGCGCAGCCCCAGCATTTT.

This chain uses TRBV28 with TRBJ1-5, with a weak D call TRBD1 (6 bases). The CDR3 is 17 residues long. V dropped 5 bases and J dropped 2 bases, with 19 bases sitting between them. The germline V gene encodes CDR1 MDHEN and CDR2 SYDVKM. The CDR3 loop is CASSLLPQGIGNQPQHF. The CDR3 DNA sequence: TGTGCCAGCAGTCTACTCCCACAGGGTATCGGCAATCAGCCCCAGCATTTT.

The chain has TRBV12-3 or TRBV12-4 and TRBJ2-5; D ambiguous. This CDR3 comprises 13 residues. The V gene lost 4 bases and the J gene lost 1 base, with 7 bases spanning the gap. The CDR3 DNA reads TGTGCCAGCAGTTCGACGCGCCAAGAGACCCAGTACTTC. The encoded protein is CASSSTRQETQYF.

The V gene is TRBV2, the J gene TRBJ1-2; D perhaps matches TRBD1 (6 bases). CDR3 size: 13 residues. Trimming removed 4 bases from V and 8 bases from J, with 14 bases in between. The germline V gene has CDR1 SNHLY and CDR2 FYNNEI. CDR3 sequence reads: CASSVRGQDGYTF. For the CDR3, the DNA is TGTGCCAGCAGTGTCCGGGGGCAGGACGGCTACACCTTC.

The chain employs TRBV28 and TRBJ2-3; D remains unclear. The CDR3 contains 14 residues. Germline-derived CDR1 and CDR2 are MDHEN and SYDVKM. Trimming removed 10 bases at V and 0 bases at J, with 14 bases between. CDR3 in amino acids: CATTDPASTDTQYF. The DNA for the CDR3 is TGTGCCACCACTGACCCAGCTAGCACAGATACGCAGTATTTT.

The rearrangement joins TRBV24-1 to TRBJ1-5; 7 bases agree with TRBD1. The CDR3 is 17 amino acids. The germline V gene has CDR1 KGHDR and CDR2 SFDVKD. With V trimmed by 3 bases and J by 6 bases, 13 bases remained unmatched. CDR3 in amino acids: CATSDRAVGGPFQPQHF. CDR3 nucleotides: TGTGCCACCAGTGATCGTGCCGTAGGGGGCCCGTTTCAGCCCCAGCATTTT.

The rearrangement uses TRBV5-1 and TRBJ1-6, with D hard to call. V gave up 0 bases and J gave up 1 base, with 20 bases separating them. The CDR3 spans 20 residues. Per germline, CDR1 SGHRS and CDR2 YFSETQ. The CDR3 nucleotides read TGCGCCAGCAGCTTGGGTCTTACAAACCGGGCTCCGTCCTATAATTCACCCCTCCACTTT. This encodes CASSLGLTNRAPSYNSPLHF.

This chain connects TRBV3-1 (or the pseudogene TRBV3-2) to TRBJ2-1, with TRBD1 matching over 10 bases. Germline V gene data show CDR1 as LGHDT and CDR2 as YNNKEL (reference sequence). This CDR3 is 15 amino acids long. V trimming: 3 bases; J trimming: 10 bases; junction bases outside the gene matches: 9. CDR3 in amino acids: CASSQGDRGRGEQFF. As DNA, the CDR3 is TGTGCCAGCAGCCAGGGAGACAGGGGGCGCGGGGAGCAGTTCTTC.